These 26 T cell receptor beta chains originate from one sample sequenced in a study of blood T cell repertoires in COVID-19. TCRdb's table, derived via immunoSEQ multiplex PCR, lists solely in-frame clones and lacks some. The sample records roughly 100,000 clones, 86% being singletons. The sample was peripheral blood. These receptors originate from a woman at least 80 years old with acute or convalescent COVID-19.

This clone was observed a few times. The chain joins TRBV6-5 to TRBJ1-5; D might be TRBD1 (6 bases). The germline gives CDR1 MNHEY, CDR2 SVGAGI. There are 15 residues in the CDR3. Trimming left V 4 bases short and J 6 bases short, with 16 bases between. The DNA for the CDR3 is TGTGCCAGCAGTTCTGAGGGAACAGGGTTTCAGCCCCAGCATTTT. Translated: CASSSEGTGFQPQHF.

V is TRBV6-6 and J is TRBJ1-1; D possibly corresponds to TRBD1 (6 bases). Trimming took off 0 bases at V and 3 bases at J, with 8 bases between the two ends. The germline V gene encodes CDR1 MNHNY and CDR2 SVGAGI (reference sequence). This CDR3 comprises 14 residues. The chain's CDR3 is CASSYSGGDTEAFF. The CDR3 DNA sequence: TGTGCCAGCAGTTACTCAGGGGGTGACACTGAAGCTTTCTTT.

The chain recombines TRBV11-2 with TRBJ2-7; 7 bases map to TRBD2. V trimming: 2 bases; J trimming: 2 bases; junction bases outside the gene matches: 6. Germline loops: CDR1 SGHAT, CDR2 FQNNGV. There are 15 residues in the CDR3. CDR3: CASSLWGGSTYEQYF. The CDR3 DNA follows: TGTGCCAGCAGCTTATGGGGGGGTTCGACCTACGAGCAGTACTTC. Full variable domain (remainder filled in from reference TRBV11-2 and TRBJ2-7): EAGVAQSPRYKIIEKRQSVAFWCNPISGHATLYWYQQILGQGPKLLIQFQNNGVVDDSQLPKDRFSAERLKGVDSTLKIQPAKLEDSAVYLCASSLWGGSTYEQYFGPGTRLTVT.

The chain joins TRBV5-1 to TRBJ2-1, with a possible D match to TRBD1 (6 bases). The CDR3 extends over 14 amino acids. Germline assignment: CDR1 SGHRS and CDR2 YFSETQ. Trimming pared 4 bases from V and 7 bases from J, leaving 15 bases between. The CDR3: CASSPQGMVNEQFF. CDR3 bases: TGCGCCAGCAGCCCGCAGGGGATGGTAAATGAGCAGTTCTTC.

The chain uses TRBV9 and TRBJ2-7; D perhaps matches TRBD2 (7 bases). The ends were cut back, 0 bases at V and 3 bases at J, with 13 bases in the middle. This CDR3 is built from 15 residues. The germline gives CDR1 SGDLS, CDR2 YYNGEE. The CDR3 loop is CASSVAGGQGYEQYF. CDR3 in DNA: TGTGCCAGCAGCGTAGCGGGGGGCCAAGGCTACGAGCAGTACTTC.

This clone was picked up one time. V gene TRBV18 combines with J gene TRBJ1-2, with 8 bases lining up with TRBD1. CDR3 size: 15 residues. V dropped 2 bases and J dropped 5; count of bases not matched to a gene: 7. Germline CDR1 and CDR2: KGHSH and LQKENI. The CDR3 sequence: CASSPGVDRGYGYTF. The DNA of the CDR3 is TGTGCCAGCTCACCAGGGGTCGACAGGGGATATGGCTACACCTTC.

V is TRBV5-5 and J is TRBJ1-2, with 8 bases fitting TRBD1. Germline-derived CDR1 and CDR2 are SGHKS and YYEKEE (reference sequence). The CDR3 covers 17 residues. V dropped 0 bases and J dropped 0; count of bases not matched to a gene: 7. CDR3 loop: CASSLAGGRKANYGYTF. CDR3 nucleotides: TGTGCCAGCAGCTTGGCAGGGGGCCGGAAGGCTAACTATGGCTACACCTTC.

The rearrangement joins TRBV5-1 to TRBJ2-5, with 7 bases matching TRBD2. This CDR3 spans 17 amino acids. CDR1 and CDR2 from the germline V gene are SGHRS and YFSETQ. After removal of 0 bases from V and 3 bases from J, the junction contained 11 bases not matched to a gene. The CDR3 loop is CASSLVNLGLGKETQYF. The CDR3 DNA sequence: TGCGCCAGCAGCTTGGTGAATTTAGGACTAGGGAAAGAGACCCAGTACTTC. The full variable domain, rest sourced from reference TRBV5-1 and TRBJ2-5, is KAGVTQTPRYLIKTRGQQVTLSCSPISGHRSVSWYQQTPGQGLQFLFEYFSETQRNKGNFPGRFSGRQFSNSRSEMNVSTLELGDSALYLCASSLVNLGLGKETQYFGPGTRLLVL.

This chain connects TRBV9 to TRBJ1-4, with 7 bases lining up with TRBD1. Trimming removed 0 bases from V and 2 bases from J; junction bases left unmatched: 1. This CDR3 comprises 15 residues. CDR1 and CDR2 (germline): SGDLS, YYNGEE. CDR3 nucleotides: TGTGCCAGCAGCGTAGGACAGGGTACTAATGAAAAACTGTTTTTT. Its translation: CASSVGQGTNEKLFF.

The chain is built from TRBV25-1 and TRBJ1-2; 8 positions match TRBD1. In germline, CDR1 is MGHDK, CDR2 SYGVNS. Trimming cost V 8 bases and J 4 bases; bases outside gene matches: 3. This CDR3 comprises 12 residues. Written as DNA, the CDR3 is TGTGCCAGCCAGGGACAGGTCTATGGCTACACCTTC. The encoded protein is CASQGQVYGYTF.

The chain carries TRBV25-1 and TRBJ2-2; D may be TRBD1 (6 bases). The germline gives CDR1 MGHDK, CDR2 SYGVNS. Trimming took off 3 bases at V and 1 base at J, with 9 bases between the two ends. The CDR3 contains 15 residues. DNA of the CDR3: TGTGCCAGCAGTGACCCGGGACAGAACACCGGGGAGCTGTTTTTT. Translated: CASSDPGQNTGELFF.

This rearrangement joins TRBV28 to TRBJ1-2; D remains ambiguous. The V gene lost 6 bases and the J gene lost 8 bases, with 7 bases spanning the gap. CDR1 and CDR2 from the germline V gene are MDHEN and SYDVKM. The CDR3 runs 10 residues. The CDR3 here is CASSSRGYTF. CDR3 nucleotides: TGTGCCAGCAGCTCGAGGGGCTACACCTTC.

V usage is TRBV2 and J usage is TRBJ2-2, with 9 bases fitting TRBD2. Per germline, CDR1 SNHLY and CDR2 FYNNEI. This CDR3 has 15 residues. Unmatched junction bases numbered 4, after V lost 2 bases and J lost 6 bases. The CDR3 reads CASSESVAGAGELFF. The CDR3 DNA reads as TGTGCCAGCAGTGAATCGGTAGCGGGGGCCGGGGAGCTGTTTTTT.

The CDR3: CASSQAPGGIDEQFF. CDR3 bases: TGTGCCAGCAGCCAAGCACCAGGGGGCATCGATGAGCAGTTCTTC. This chain links TRBV4-2 with TRBJ2-1, with 8 positions matching TRBD1. CDR1 and CDR2 (germline): LGHNA, YNFKEQ. V lost 1 base to trimming and J lost 8 bases; unmatched junction nucleotides: 7. The CDR3 has 15 residues.

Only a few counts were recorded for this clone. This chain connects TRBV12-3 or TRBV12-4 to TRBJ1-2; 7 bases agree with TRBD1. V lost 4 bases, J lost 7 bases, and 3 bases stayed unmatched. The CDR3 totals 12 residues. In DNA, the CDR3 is TGTGCCAGCAGTTCAAACAGGGGTGGCTACACCTTC. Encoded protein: CASSSNRGGYTF.

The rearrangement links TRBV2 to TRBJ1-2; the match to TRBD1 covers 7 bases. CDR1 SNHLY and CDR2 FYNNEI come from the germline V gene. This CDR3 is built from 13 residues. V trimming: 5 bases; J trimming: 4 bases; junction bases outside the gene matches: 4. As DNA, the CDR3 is TGTGCCAGCAGTTTGGGACAGAGCTATGGCTACACCTTC. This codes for CASSLGQSYGYTF. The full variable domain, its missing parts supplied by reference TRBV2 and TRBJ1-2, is EPEVTQTPSHQVTQMGQEVILRCVPISNHLYFYWYRQILGQKVEFLVSFYNNEISEKSEIFDDQFSVERPDGSNFTLKIRSTKLEDSAMYFCASSLGQSYGYTFGSGTRLTVV.

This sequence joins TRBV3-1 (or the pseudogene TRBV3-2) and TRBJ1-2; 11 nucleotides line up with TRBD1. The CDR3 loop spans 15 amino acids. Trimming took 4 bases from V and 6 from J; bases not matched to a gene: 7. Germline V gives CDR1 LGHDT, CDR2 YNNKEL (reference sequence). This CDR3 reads CASSLRTGGNDGYTF. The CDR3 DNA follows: TGTGCCAGCAGCCTTCGGACAGGGGGCAATGATGGCTACACCTTC.

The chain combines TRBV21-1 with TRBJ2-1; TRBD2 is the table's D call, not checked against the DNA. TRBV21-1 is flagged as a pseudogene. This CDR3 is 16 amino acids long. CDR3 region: CASSKCPSGGYNEQFF. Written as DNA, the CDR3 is TGTGCCAGCAGCAAATGTCCTAGCGGGGGGTACAATGAGCAGTTCTTC.

As DNA, the CDR3 is TGTGCCACGATCCCAGGGACTAGTCCCAATGAGCAGTTCTTC. It codes for CATIPGTSPNEQFF. The J gene is TRBJ2-1, the V gene TRBV10-3, with 8 bases that match TRBD2. The CDR3 totals 14 residues. Germline lookup yields CDR1 ENHRY and CDR2 SYGVKD. V dropped 10 bases and J dropped 6; count of bases not matched to a gene: 11.

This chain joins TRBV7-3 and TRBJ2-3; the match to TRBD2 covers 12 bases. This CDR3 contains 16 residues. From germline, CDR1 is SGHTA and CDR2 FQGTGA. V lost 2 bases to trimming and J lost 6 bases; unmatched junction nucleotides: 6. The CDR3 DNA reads TGTGCCAGCAGCTTATCTAGCGGGGGGGCCAGGGATACGCAGTATTTT. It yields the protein CASSLSSGGARDTQYF.

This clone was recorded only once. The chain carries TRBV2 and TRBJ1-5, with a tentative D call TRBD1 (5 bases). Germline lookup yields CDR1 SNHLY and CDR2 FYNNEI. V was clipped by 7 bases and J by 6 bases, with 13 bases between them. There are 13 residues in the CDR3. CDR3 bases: TGTGCCAGCAAAGGGGTCTCTAGTCAGCCCCAGCATTTT. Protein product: CASKGVSSQPQHF.

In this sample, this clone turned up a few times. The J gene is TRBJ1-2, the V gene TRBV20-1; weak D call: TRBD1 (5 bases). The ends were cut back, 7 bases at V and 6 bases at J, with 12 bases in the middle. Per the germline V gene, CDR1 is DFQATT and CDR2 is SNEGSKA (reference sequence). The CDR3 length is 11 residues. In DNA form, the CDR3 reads TGCAGTGGGGGCTGGAGTCATGGCTACACCTTC. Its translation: CSGGWSHGYTF.

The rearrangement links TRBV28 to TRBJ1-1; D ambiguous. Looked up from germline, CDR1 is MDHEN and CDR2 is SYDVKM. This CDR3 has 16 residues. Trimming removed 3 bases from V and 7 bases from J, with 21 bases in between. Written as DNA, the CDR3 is TGTGCCAGCAGTTTCACCCCCCGGGGAGGTTATTATGAAGCTTTCTTT. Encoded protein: CASSFTPRGGYYEAFF.

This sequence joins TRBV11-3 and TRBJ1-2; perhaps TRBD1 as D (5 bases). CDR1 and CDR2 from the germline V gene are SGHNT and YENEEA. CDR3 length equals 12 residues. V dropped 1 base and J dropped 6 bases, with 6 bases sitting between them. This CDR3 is CASSLVRDGYTF. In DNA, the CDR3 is TGTGCCAGCAGCTTAGTCAGGGATGGCTACACCTTC.

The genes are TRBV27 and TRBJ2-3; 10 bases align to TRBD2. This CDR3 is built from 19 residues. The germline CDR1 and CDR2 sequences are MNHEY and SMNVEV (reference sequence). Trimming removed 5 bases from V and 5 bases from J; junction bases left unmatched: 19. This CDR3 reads CASSRRVSGGAIVGDTQYF. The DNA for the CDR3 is TGTGCCAGCAGTCGGCGGGTCAGCGGGGGGGCTATAGTGGGAGATACGCAGTATTTT.

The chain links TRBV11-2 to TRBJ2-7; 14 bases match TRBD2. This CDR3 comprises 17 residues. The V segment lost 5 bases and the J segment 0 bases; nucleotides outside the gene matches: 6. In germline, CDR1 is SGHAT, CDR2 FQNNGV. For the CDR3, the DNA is TGTGCCAGCAGCAAGGGACTAGCGGGGGCTAGCTCCTACGAGCAGTACTTC. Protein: CASSKGLAGASSYEQYF.